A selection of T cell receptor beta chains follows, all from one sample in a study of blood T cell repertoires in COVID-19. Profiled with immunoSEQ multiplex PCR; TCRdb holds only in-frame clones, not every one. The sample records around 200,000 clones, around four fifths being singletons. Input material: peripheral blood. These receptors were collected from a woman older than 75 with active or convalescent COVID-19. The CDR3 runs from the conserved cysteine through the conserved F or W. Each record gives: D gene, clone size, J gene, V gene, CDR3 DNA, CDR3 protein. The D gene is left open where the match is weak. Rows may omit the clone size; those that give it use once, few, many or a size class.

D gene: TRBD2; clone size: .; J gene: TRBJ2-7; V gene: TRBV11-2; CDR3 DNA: TGTGCCAGCAGCCCCCTAGCGGGAGGTCCTGTCGAGCAGTACTTC; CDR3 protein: CASSPLAGGPVEQYF
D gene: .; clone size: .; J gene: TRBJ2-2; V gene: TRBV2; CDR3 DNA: TGTGCCAGCAAGAAACTATCAGACGGCGGGGAGCTGTTTTTT; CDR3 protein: CASKKLSDGGELFF
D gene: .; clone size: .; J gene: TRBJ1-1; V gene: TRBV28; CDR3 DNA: TGTGCCAGCGTAACAGGACCCACTGAAGCTTTCTTT; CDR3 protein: CASVTGPTEAFF
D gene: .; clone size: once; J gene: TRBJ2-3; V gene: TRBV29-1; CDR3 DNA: TGCAGCGTTGAAGATTCCAGGAGCACAGATACGCAGTATTTT; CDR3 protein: CSVEDSRSTDTQYF
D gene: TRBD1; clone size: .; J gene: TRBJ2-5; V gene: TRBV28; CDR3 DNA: TGTGCCAGCAGTTACACAGGGGGGTACCAAGAGACCCAGTACTTC; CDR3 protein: CASSYTGGYQETQYF
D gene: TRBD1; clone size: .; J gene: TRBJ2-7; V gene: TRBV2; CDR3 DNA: TGTGCCAGCAGAGACAGGGGCTACGAGCAGTACTTC; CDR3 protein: CASRDRGYEQYF
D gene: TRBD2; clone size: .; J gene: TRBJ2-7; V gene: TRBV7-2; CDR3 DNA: TGTGCCAGCAGCCCCCTAATAGCGGGAGGCTCCGAGCAGTACTTC; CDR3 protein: CASSPLIAGGSEQYF
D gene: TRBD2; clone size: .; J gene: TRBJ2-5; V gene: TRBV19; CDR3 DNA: TGTGCCAGTAGTATCACCGGGACTAGGGAGACCCAGTACTTC; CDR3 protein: CASSITGTRETQYF
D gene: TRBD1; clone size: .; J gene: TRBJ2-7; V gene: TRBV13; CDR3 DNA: TGTGCCAGCAGCCCACGGACAGGGGGCTACGAGCAGTACTTC; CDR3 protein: CASSPRTGGYEQYF
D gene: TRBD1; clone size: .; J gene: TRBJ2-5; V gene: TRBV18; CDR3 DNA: TGTGCCAGCTCACCGACAGGGGGTTTCCAAGAGACCCAGTACTTC; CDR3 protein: CASSPTGGFQETQYF
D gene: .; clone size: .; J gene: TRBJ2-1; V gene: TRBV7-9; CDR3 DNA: TGTGCCAGCAGCCGCGCGGAGGGTCGGCATGAGCAGTTCTTC; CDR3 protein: CASSRAEGRHEQFF
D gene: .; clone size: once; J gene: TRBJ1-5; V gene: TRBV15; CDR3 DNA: TGTGCCACCAGCAGAGAAGGACTCACAGGGAATCAGCCCCAGCATTTT; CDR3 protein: CATSREGLTGNQPQHF
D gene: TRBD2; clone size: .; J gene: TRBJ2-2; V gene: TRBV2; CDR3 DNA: TGTGCCAGCAGTGAAGGAGCGGGAGGGCCGTTCACCGGGGAGCTGTTTTTT; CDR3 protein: CASSEGAGGPFTGELFF
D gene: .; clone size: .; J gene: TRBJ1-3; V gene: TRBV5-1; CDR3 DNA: TGCGCCAGCAGCTTCACAGCGGGGTCTGGAAACACCATATATTTT; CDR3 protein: CASSFTAGSGNTIYF
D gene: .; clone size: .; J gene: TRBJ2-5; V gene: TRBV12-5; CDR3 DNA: TGTGCTAGTGGTTTTATGGGAGGCGAGACCCAGTACTTC; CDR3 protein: CASGFMGGETQYF
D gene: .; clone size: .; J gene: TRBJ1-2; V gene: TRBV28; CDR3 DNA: TGTGCCAGCAGTTTAAGAGGAGGCTATGGCTACACCTTC; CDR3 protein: CASSLRGGYGYTF
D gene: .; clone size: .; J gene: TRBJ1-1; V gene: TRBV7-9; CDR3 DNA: TGTGCCAGCAGCTTAGCGCCAGGGGTCGCTTTCTTT; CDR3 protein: CASSLAPGVAFF
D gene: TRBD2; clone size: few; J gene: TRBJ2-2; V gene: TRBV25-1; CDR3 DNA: TGTGCCAGCAGTGGGGGACTAGTAAACGGGGAGCTGTTTTTT; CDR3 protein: CASSGGLVNGELFF
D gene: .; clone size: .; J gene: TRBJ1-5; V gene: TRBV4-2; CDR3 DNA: TGTGCCAGCAGCCAAGAGCCAGGGTACGATCAGCCCCAGCATTTT; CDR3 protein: CASSQEPGYDQPQHF
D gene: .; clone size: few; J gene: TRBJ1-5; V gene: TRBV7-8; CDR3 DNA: TGTGCCAGCAGCTTCATAGATCAGCCCCAGCATTTT; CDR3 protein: CASSFIDQPQHF
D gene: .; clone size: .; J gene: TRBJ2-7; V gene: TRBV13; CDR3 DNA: TGTGCCAGCAGCCTCCCTGGGGGGGGCCACGAGCAGTACTTC; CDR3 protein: CASSLPGGGHEQYF
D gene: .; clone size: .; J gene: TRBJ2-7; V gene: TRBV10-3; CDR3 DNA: TGTGCCATCAGTGAGACAGGGTATAGGGACTACGAGCAGTACTTC; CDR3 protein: CAISETGYRDYEQYF
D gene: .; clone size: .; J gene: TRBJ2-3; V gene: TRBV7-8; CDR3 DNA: TGTGCCAGCAGCTCCTCCGTGTCTGGAGCGACGGTAGATACGCAGTATTTT; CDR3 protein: CASSSSVSGATVDTQYF
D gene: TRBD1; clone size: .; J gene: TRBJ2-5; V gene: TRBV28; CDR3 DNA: TGTGCCAGCAGTGACCGTGACAGGGATGAGACCCAGTACTTC; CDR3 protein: CASSDRDRDETQYF
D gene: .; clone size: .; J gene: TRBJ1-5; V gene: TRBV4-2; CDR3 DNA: TGTGCCAGCAGCCCTACCCCCCTTAGCAATCAGCCCCAGCATTTT; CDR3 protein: CASSPTPLSNQPQHF
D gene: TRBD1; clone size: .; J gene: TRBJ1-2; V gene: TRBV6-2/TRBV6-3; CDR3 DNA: TGTGCCAGCAGTTACGGGGACAGGGGGCCCACAGGCGGCTACACCTTC; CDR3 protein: CASSYGDRGPTGGYTF
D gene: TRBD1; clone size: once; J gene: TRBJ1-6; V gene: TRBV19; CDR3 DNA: TGTGCCAGTAGTCAAGACAGGGGCCGCTCACCCCTCCACTTT; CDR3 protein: CASSQDRGRSPLHF
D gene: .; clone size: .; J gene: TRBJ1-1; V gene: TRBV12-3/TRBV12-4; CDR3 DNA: TGTGCCAGCAGTTTAGGCGGGGACACTGAAGCTTTCTTT; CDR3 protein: CASSLGGDTEAFF
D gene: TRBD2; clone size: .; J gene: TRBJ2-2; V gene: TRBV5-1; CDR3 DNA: TGCGCCAGCAGCGGGACTAGCGGCACCGGGGAGCTGTTTTTT; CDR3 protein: CASSGTSGTGELFF
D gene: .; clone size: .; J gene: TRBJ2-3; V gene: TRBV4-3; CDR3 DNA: TGCGCCAGCAGCCAAGAAGTCTCCGGGAGCACAGATACGCAGTATTTT; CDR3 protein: CASSQEVSGSTDTQYF
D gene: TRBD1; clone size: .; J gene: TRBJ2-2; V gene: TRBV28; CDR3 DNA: TGTGCCAGCACCACTCGGGGCAGGGGGTTGCACACCGGGGAGCTGTTTTTT; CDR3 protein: CASTTRGRGLHTGELFF
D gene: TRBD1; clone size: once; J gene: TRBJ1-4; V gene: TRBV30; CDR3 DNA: TGTGCCTGGAGCGACCGCCATACAGGGGGAAGAAGCAAAAAACTGTTTTTT; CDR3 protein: CAWSDRHTGGRSKKLFF
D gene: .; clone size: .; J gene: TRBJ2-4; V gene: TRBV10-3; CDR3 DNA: TGTGCCATCAGTGAGTCTCTAGCAGCCAAAAACATTCAGTACTTC; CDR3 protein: CAISESLAAKNIQYF
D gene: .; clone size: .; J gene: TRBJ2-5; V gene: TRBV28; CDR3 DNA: TGTGCCAGCAGGGGGAGTGGGGTCCAAGAGACCCAGTACTTC; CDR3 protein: CASRGSGVQETQYF
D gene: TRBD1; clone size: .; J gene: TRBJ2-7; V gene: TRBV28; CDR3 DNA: TGTGCCAGCAGTCCTGCCATAAAAATCAGGGGGCGTGAGCAGTACTTC; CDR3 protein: CASSPAIKIRGREQYF
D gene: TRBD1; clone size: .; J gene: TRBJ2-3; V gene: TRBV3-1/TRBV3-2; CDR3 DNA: TGTGCCAGCAGCCAGCCCCGGGACAGGGAATCAGATACGCAGTATTTT; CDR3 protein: CASSQPRDRESDTQYF
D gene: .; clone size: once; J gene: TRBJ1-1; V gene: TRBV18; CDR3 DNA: TGTGCCAGCTCACCCCCTGAGAGTATGAACACTGAAGCTTTCTTT; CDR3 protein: CASSPPESMNTEAFF
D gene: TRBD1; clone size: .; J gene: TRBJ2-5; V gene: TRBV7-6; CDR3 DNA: TGTGCCAGCAGCTTACGGGACAGGGGGCTAGAGACCCAGTACTTC; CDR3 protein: CASSLRDRGLETQYF
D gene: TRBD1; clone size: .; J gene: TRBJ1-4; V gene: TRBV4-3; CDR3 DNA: TGCGCCAGCAGCCGTCAGGGACAGTTTGGTGAAAAACTGTTTTTT; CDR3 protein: CASSRQGQFGEKLFF
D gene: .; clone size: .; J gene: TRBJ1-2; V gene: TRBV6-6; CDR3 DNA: TGTGCCAGCAGTTACGAGGCTGCTAACTATGGCTACACCTTC; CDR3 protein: CASSYEAANYGYTF
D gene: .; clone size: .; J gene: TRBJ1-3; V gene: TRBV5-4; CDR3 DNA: TGTGCCAGCGGACCGGGACACGCGACCCTCTCTGGAAACACCATATATTTT; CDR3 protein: CASGPGHATLSGNTIYF
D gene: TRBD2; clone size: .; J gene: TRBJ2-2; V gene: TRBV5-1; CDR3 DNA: TGCGCCAGCAGCCCACTAGCGACCCTGAACACCGGGGAGCTGTTTTTT; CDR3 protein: CASSPLATLNTGELFF